This TCR beta chain was captured by sequencing in a study of beta chain features in type 1 diabetes. All of the isolated RNA was reverse transcribed, so expressed TCRB transcripts were sequenced. Assay: immunoSEQ multiplex PCR; the TCRdb copy retains only in-frame clones and omits some. This sample has about 290,000 clones, with approximately 8% found just once. The sample was central memory CD4+ T cells from blood. The source is a woman aged 18-30 years in good health.

CDR3 sequence: CASSRGEVEDTQYF. The CDR3 DNA reads as TGCGCCAGCTCCCGAGGGGAGGTAGAAGATACGCAGTATTTT. The chain carries TRBV5-1 and TRBJ2-3; a possible D gene is TRBD2 (6 bases). The length of the CDR3 is 14 residues. Per germline, CDR1 SGHRS and CDR2 YFSETQ. Trimming cost V 7 bases and J 5 bases, with 17 bases left between them. The whole variable domain, remainder taken from reference TRBV5-1 and TRBJ2-3, is KAGVTQTPRYLIKTRGQQVTLSCSPISGHRSVSWYQQTPGQGLQFLFEYFSETQRNKGNFPGRFSGRQFSNSRSEMNVSTLELGDSALYLCASSRGEVEDTQYFGPGTRLTVL.